This T cell receptor (beta chain) was captured by sequencing in a study of blood T cell repertoires in COVID-19. Study background: Acute and convalescent COVID-19 samples came from the United States, Italy and Spain. T cells, B-cell-depleted T cells, or PBMCs provided the cDNA or gDNA that served as material.

Per the authors' pipeline: Quantification of nucleated cells was approximated via reference gene primer amplification. Data came from immunoSEQ multiplex PCR; TCRdb stores just in-frame clones and leaves some out. That table furnishes V, J and clone size, whereas the DNA furnished D and trimming. The sample shows some 220,000 clones, over 75% of them seen only once. CDR3 length equals 13 residues. CDR1 and CDR2 from the germline V gene are LNHDA and SQIVND (reference sequence). V was cut by 10 bases and J by 5 bases, with 17 bases left in between. The source is a woman aged 70-85 years with COVID-19, enrolled during active disease. The genes are TRBV19 and TRBJ1-2, with D possibly being TRBD1 (5 bases). Material: peripheral blood. As DNA, the CDR3 is TGTGCCACCCGACAGAGACCGTCTTATGGCTACACCTTC. This gives the protein CATRQRPSYGYTF.